The clone carrying this T cell receptor (beta chain) was seen only a few times. The CDR3 runs 16 residues. Per the germline V gene, CDR1 is SGHTA and CDR2 is FQGNSA. V gave up 5 bases and J gave up 1 base; unmatched junction bases: 2. This sample is drawn from a study of blood T cell repertoires in COVID-19. Repertoires were generated with immunoSEQ multiplex PCR, while TCRdb's copy carries only in-frame clones and drops some. This sample carries some 150,000 clones, around 87% of them seen once, and the ten largest clones take over 7%. The source material was peripheral blood. This clonotype originated in a woman of 80 years or more in a cohort sampled during active or convalescent COVID-19. The chain has TRBV7-2 and TRBJ2-3; 14 nucleotides align to TRBD2. CDR3 sequence reads: CASSPTSGGGTDTQYF. DNA for the CDR3: TGTGCCAGCAGCCCGACTAGCGGGGGGGGCACAGATACGCAGTATTTT.